This T cell receptor (beta chain) was captured in a study of read filtering for tumor transcriptome and immune sequencing. Across the whole study: Mean patient age was roughly 70 years, range roughly 47 to 90; 17 male, roughly 14 female.

This clonotype was observed at least ten times. Its antigen remains unidentified. The CDR3 spans 10 residues. The V end lost 7 bases, the J end lost 6 bases, and 4 bases lay between the germline ends. Germline CDR1 is MDHEN and CDR2 is SYDVKM. This library used around 400 ng RNA and molecular barcoded adaptors spanning alpha/delta and beta/gamma chains. TCRdb fed the reads into MiXCR, producing one record per CDR3 protein. The profile covers 35,000 to 40,000 distinct CDR3 sequences, with around 15% appearing a single time and about 17% taken by the ten largest. Study-level results: This fraction held mixed bone marrow immune cells after CD138-negative sorting. IR-seq captured clonotypes deeper and more reliably than RNA-seq. Approximately 82% of IR-seq clonotypes had one read, totaling about 3.5% of reads; RNA-seq: 74.6% and 44.6%.

The J gene is TRBJ1-5, the V gene TRBV28; no definite D call. The sequencing sample was made of a population of CD138-negative cells sorted from bone marrow. The source of this sequence is a donor at least 40 years old with multiple myeloma. As DNA, the CDR3 is TGTGCCAGCATTTGTCAGCCCCAGCATTTT. Translated, it gives CASICQPQHF.